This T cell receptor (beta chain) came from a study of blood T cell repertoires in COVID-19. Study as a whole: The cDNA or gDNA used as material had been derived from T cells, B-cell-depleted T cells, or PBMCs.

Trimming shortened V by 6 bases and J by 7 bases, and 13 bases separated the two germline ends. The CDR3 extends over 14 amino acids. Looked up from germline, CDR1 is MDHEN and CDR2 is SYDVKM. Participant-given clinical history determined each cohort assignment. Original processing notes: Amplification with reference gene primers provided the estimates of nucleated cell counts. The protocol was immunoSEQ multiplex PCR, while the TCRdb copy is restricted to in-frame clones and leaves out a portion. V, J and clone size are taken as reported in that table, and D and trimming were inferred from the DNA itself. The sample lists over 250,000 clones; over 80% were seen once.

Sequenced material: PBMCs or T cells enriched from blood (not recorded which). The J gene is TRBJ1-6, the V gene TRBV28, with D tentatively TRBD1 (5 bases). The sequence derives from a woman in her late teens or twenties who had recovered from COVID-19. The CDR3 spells CASRPQDNNSPLHF. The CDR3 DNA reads TGTGCCAGCAGGCCCCAGGACAACAATTCACCCCTCCACTTT.